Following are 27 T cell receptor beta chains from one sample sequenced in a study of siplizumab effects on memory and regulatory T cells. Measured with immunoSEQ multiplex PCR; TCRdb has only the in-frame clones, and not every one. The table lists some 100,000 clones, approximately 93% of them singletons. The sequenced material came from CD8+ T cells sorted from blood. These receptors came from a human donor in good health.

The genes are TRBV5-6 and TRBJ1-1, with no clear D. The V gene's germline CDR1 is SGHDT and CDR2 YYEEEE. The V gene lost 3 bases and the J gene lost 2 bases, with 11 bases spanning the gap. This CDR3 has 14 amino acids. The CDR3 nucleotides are TGTGCCAGCAGCTGGAACCCAGACAACACTGAAGCTTTCTTT. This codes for CASSWNPDNTEAFF.

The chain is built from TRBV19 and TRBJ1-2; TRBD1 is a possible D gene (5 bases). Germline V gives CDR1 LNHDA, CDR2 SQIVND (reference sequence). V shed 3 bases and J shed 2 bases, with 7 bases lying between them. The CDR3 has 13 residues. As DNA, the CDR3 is TGTGCCAGTAGTATGACAGAGAACTATGGCTACACCTTC. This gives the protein CASSMTENYGYTF.

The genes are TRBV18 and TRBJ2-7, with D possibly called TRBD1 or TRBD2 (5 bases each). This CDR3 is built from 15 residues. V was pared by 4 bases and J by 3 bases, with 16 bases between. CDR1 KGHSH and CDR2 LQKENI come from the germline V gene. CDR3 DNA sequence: TGTGCCAGCTCACTCTCCGGGACGTCGAGCTACGAGCAGTACTTC. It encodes CASSLSGTSSYEQYF.

The CDR3, as DNA: TGTGCCAGCAGCTTAGGAGGGGGCGGAGAGACCCAGTACTTC. It is translated as CASSLGGGGETQYF. This chain links TRBV11-2 with TRBJ2-5; 7 nucleotides align to TRBD1. The CDR3 is made up of 14 amino acids. After removal of 1 base from V and 4 bases from J, the junction contained 3 bases not matched to a gene. In germline, CDR1 is SGHAT, CDR2 FQNNGV.

The CDR3 protein is CASNLGAGYREQYF. CDR3 DNA sequence: TGTGCCAGCAACTTAGGAGCGGGATATCGGGAGCAGTACTTC. The chain combines TRBV5-6 with TRBJ2-7; 7 nucleotides align to TRBD2. The trim removed 6 bases at V and 7 bases at J, leaving 13 bases unmatched. The CDR3 contains 14 residues. Germline CDR1 reads SGHDT; CDR2 reads YYEEEE. Using reference TRBV5-6 and TRBJ2-7 for the parts outside the CDR3, the full variable domain is DAGVTQSPTHLIKTRGQQVTLRCSPKSGHDTVSWYQQALGQGPQFIFQYYEEEERQRGNFPDRFSGHQFPNYSSELNVNALLLGDSALYLCASNLGAGYREQYFGPGTRLTVT.

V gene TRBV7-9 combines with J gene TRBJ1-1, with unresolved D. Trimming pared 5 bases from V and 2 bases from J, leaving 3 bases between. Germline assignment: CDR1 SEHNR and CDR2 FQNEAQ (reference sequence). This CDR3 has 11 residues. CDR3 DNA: TGTGCCAGCAGCACAAACACTGAAGCTTTCTTT. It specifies CASSTNTEAFF.

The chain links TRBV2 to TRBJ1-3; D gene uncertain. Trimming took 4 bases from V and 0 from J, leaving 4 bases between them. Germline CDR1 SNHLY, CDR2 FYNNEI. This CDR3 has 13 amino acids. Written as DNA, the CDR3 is TGTGCCAGCAGTGGTAGCTCTGGAAACACCATATATTTT. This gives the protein CASSGSSGNTIYF.

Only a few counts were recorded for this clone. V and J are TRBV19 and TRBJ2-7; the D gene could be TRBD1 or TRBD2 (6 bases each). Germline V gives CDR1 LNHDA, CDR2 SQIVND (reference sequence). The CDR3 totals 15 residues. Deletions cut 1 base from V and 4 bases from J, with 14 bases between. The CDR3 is CASSIGGASGYEQYF. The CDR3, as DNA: TGTGCCAGTAGTATAGGGGGGGCCAGCGGATACGAGCAGTACTTC.

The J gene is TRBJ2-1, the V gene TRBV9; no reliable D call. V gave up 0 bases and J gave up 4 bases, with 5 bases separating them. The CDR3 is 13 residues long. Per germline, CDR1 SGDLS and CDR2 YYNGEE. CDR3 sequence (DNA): TGTGCCAGCAGCGTAGCGGCGTACAATGAGCAGTTCTTC. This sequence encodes CASSVAAYNEQFF.

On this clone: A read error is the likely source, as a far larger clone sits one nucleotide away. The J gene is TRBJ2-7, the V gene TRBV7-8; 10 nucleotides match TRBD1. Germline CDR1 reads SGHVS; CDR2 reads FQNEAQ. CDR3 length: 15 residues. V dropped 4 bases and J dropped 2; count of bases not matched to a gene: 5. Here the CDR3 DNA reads TGTGCCAGCAGCTCGACCGGGACAGGGGCCTACGAGCAGTACTTC. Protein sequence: CASSSTGTGAYEQYF.

The CDR3 DNA reads as TGTGCCAGCAGCTTAGGACAGACTCAAGAGACCCAGTACTTC. Protein: CASSLGQTQETQYF. The V call is TRBV7-9, the J call TRBJ2-5, with D perhaps matching TRBD1 (5 bases). The V gene lost 1 base and the J gene lost 2 bases, with 8 bases spanning the gap. The length of the CDR3 is 14 residues. Germline V gene sequence: CDR1 SEHNR, CDR2 FQNEAQ (reference sequence). Using reference TRBV7-9 and TRBJ2-5 for the parts outside the CDR3, the full variable domain is DTGVSQNPRHKITKRGQNVTFRCDPISEHNRLYWYRQTLGQGPEFLTYFQNEAQLEKSRLLSDRFSAERPKGSFSTLEIQRTEQGDSAMYLCASSLGQTQETQYFGPGTRLLVL.

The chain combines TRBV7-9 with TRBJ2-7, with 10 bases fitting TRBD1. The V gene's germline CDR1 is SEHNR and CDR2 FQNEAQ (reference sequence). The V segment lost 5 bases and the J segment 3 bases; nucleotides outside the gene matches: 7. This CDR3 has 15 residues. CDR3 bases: TGTGCCAGCAGCGCCCTTGGGACAGGGGACTACGAGCAGTACTTC. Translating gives CASSALGTGDYEQYF.

The CDR3 sequence is CASSPGEAGAYEQYF. The CDR3 region has the DNA TGTGCCAGCAGCCCCGGGGAAGCGGGAGCCTACGAGCAGTACTTC. J is TRBJ2-7 and V is TRBV7-9; 8 nucleotides line up with TRBD2. Germline CDR1 SEHNR, CDR2 FQNEAQ (reference sequence). The CDR3 has 15 amino acids. Germline trimming cut 5 bases from V and 2 bases from J; bases unmatched to any gene: 8.

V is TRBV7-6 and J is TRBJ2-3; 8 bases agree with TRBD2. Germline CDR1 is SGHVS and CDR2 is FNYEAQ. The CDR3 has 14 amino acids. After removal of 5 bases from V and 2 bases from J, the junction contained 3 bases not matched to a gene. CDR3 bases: TGTGCCAGCAGCAATAGCGGGGACACAGATACGCAGTATTTT. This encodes CASSNSGDTDTQYF. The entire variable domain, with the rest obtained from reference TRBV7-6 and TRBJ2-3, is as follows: GAGVSQSPRYKVTKRGQDVALRCDPISGHVSLYWYRQALGQGPEFLTYFNYEAQQDKSGLPNDRFSAERPEGSISTLTIQRTEQRDSAMYRCASSNSGDTDTQYFGPGTRLTVL.

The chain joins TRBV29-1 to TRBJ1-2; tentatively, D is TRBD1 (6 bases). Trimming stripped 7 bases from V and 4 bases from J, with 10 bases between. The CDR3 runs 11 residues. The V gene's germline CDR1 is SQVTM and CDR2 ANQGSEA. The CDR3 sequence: CSDRVGYGYTF. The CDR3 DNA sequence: TGCAGCGACAGGGTTGGCTATGGCTACACCTTC.

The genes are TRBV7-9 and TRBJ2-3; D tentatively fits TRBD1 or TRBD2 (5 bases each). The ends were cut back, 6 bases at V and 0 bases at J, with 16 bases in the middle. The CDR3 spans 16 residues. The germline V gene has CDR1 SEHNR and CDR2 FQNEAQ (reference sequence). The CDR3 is CASRGLTGPSTDTQYF. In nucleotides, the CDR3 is TGTGCCAGCAGAGGGCTGACGGGGCCAAGCACAGATACGCAGTATTTT.

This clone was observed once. For the CDR3, the DNA is TGCGCCAGCAGCCTCGGGGGGCCAGGGGGCTCCTACGAGCAGTACTTC. It codes for CASSLGGPGGSYEQYF. The rearrangement joins TRBV4-1 to TRBJ2-7; D tentatively reads TRBD1 or TRBD2 (7 bases each). V shed 4 bases and J shed 0 bases, with 16 bases lying between them. The CDR3 runs to 16 residues. CDR1 and CDR2 (germline): MGHRA, YSYEKL.

This CDR3 reads CASNTETGAPREQYF. The CDR3 DNA follows: TGTGCCAGCAACACTGAAACAGGGGCTCCCAGGGAGCAGTACTTC. This rearrangement joins TRBV2 to TRBJ2-7; the match to TRBD1 covers 7 bases. The CDR3 sequence is 15 residues long. Unmatched junction bases numbered 16, after V lost 7 bases and J lost 7 bases. Germline V gene data show CDR1 as SNHLY and CDR2 as FYNNEI.

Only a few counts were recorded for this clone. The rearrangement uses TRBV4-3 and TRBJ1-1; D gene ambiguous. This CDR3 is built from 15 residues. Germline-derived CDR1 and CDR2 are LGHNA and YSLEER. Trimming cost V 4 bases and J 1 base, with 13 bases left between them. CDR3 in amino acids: CASSPGEIRNTEAFF. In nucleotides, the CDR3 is TGCGCCAGCAGCCCCGGGGAAATACGGAACACTGAAGCTTTCTTT.

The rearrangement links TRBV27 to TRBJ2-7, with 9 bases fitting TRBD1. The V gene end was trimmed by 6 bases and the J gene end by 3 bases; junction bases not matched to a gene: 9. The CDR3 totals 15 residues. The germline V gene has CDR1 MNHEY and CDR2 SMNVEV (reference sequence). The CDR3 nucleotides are TGTGCCAGCAGCCCGAGGGACAGGGAACTCTACGAGCAGTACTTC. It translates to CASSPRDRELYEQYF.

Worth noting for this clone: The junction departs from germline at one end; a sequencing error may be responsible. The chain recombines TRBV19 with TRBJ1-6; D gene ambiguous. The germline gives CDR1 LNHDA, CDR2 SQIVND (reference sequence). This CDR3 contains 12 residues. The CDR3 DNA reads TGTGCCAGTAGTATCTATGATTCACCCCTCCACTTT. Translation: CASSIYDSPLHF.

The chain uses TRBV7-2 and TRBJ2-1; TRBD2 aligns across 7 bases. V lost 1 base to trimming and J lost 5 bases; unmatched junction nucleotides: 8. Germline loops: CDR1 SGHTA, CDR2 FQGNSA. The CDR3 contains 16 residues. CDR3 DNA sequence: TGTGCCAGCAGCTTAGAGTTAGCGGGTCTAAACAATGAGCAGTTCTTC. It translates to CASSLELAGLNNEQFF.

The CDR3 loop reads CAWQGSQETQYF. In nucleotides, the CDR3 is TGTGCCTGGCAGGGGTCCCAAGAGACCCAGTACTTC. The chain recombines TRBV30 with TRBJ2-5; D possibly corresponds to TRBD1 (6 bases). V was clipped by 5 bases and J by 1 base, with 8 bases between them. The CDR3 runs 12 residues. The germline CDR1 and CDR2 sequences are GTSNPN and SVGIG (reference sequence).

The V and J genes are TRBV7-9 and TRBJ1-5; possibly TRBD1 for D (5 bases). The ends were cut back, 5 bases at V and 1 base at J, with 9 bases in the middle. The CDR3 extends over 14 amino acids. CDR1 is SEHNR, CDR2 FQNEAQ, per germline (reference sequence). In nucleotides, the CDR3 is TGTGCCAGCAGCGGTCCAGGGAGCAATCAGCCCCAGCATTTT. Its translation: CASSGPGSNQPQHF.

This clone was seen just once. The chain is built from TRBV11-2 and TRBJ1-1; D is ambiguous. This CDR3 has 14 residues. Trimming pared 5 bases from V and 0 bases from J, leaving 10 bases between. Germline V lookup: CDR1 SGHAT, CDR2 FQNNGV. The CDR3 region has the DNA TGTGCCAGCAGCCATGGACCGTTGAACACTGAAGCTTTCTTT. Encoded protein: CASSHGPLNTEAFF.

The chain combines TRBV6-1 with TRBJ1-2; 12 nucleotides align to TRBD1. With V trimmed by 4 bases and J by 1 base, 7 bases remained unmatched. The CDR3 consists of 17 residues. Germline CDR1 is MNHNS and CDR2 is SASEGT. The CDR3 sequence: CASSARDRGLDNYGYTF. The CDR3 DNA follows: TGTGCCAGCAGTGCCCGGGACAGGGGGCTCGATAACTATGGCTACACCTTC.

The CDR3 DNA is TGTGCCAGTAGTGTAAAAGGGGGGCAAAATGAAGCTTTCTTT. Translation gives CASSVKGGQNEAFF. This chain connects TRBV19 to TRBJ1-1; TRBD1 is a possible D gene (6 bases). Germline values: CDR1 LNHDA, CDR2 SQIVND (reference sequence). The CDR3 covers 14 residues. Trimming shortened V by 5 bases and J by 7 bases, and 17 bases separated the two germline ends.